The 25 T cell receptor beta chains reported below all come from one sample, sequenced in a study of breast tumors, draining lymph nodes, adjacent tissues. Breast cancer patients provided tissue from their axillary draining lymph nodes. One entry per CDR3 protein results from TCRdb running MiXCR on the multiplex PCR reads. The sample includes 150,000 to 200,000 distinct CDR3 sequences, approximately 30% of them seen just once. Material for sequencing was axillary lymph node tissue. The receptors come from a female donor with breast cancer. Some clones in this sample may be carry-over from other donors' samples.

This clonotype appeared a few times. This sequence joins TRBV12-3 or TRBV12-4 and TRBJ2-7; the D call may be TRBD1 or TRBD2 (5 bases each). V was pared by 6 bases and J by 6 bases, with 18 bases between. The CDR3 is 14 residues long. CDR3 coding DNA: TGTGCCAGCAGCGTAGCCGGGACCGTGAGCGAGCAGTACTTC. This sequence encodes CASSVAGTVSEQYF.

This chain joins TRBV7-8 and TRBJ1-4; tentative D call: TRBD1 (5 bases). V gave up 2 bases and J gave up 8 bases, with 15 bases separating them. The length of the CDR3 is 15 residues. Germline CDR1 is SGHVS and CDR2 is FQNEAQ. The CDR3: CASSLSTGAGEKLFF. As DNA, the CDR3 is TGTGCCAGCAGCTTAAGTACCGGGGCTGGAGAAAAACTGTTTTTT.

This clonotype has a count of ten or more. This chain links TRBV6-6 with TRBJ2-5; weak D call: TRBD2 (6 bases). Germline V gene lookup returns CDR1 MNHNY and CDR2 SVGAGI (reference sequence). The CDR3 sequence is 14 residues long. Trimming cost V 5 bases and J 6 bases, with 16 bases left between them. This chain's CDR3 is CASSTPGVVKTQYF. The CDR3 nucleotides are TGTGCCAGCAGTACCCCGGGGGTGGTAAAGACCCAGTACTTC.

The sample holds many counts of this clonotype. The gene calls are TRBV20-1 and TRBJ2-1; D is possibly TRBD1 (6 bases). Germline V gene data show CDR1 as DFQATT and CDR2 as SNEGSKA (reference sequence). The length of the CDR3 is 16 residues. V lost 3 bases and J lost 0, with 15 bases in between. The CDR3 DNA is TGCAGTGCTAGGGCCCTACAGGGACGCTCCTACAATGAGCAGTTCTTC. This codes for CSARALQGRSYNEQFF.

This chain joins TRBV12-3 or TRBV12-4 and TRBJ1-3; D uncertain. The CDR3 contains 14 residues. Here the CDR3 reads CASGFGQFNYTIYF. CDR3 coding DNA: TGTGCTAGTGGTTTCGGTCAATTTAACTACACCATATATTTT.

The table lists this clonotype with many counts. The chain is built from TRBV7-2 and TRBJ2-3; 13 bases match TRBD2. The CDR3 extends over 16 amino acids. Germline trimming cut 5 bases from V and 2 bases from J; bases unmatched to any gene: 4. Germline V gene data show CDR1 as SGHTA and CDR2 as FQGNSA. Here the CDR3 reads CASSRLAGGITDTQYF. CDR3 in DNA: TGTGCCAGCAGCCGACTAGCGGGGGGAATCACAGATACGCAGTATTTT.

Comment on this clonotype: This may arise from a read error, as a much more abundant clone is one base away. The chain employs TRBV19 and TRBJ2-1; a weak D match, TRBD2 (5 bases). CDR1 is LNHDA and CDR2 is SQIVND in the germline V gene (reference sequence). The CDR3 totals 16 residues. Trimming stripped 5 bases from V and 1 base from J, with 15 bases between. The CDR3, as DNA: TGTGCCAGTAGTCAAGAGTATAGCGTTTCCTACAATGAGCAGTTCTTC. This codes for CASSQEYSVSYNEQFF.

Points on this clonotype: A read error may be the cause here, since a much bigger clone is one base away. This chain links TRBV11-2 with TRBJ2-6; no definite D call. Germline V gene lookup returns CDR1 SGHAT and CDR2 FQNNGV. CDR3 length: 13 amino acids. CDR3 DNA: TGTGCCAGCAGGCCCTTTCGGCCCACCGTCCCGACTTTC. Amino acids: CASRPFRPTVPTF.

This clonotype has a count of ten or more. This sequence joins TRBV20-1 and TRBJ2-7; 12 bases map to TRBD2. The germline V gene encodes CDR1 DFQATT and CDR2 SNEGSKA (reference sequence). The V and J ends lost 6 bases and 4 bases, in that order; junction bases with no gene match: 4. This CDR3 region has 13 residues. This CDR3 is CSALGLAGYEQYF. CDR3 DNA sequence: TGCAGTGCCCTAGGACTAGCGGGGTACGAGCAGTACTTC.

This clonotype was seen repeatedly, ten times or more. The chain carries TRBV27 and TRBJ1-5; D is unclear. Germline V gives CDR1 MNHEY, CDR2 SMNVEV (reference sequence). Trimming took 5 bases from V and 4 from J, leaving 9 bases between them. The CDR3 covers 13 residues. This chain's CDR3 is CASSRLRNQPQHF. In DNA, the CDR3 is TGTGCCAGCAGTCGACTACGGAATCAGCCCCAGCATTTT.

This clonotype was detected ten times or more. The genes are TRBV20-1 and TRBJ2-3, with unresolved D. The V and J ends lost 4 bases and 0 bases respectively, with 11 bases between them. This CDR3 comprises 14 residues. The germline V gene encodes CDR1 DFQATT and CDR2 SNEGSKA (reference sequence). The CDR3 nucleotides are TGCAGTGCTAAAGGCCTACATAGCACAGATACGCAGTATTTT. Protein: CSAKGLHSTDTQYF.

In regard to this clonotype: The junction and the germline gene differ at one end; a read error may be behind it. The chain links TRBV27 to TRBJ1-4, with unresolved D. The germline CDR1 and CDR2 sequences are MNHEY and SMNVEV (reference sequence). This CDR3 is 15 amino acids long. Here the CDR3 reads CASSHRGDNNEELFF. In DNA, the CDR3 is TGTGCCAGCAGTCACCGGGGAGACAATAATGAAGAACTGTTTTTT.

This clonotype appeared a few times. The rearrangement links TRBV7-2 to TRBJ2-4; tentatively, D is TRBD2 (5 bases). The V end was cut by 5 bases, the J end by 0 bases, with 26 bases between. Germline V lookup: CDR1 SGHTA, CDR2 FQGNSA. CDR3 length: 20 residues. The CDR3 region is CASSSPLGLTGLLAKNIQYF. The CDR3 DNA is TGTGCCAGCAGCAGCCCCCTTGGACTTACGGGTTTACTAGCCAAAAACATTCAGTACTTC.

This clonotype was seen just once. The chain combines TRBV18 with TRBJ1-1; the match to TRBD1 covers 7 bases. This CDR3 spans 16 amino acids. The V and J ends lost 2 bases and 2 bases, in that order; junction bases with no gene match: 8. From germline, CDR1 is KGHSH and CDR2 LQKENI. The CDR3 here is CASSPSGGPGNTEAFF. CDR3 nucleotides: TGTGCCAGCTCACCATCAGGGGGACCGGGCAACACTGAAGCTTTCTTT.

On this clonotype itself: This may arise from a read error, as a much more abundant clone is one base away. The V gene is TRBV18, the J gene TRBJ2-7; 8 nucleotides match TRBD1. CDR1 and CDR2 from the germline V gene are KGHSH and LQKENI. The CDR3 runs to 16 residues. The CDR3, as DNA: TGTGTCAGCTCACCTCTGCCGGGACAGGTTCGCAGCGAGCAGTACTTC. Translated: CVSSPLPGQVRSEQYF. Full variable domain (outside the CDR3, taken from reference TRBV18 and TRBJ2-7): NAGVMQNPRHLVRRRGQEARLRCSPMKGHSHVYWYRQLPEEGLKFMVYLQKENIIDESGMPKERFSAEFPKEGPSILRIQQVVRGDSAAYFCVSSPLPGQVRSEQYFGPGTRLTVT.

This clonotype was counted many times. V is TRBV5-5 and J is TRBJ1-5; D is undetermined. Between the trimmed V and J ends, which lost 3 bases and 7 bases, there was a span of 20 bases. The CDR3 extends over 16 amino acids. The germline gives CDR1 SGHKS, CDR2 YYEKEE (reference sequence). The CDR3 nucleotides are TGTGCCAGCAGCTGGACGGACGTACAAGGGCGGCAGCCCCAGCATTTT. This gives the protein CASSWTDVQGRQPQHF.

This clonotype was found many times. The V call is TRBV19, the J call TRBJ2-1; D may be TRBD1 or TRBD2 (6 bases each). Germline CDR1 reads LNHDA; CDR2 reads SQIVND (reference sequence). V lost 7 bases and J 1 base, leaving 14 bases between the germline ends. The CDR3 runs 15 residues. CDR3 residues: CASIWEGGSYNEQFF. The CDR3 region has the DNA TGTGCCAGTATTTGGGAAGGGGGGTCCTACAATGAGCAGTTCTTC.

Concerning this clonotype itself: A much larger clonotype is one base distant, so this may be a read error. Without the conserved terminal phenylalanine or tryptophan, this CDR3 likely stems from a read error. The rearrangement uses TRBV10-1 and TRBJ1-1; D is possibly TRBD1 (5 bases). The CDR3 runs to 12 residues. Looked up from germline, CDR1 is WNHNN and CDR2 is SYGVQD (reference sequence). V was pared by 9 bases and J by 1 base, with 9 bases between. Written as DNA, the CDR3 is TGCGCCAGTAGCAGGGAGAACACTGAAGCTTTCCTT. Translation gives CASSRENTEAFL.

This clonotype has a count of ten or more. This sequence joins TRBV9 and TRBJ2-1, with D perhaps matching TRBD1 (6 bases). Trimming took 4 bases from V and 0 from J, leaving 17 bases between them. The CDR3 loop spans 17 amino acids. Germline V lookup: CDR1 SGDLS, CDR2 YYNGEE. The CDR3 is CASSKSGTTRSYNEQFF. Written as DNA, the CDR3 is TGTGCCAGCAGCAAGTCCGGGACAACACGCTCCTACAATGAGCAGTTCTTC. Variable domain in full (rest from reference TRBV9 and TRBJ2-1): DSGVTQTPKHLITATGQRVTLRCSPRSGDLSVYWYQQSLDQGLQFLIQYYNGEERAKGNILERFSAQQFPDLHSELNLSSLELGDSALYFCASSKSGTTRSYNEQFFGPGTRLTVL.

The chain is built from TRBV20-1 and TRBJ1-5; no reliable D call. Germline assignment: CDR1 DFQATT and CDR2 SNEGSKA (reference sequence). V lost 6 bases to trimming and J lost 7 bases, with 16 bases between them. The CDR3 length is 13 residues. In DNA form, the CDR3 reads TGCAGTGCCCCTCGGGGTTACGAGCAGCCCCAGCATTTT. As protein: CSAPRGYEQPQHF.

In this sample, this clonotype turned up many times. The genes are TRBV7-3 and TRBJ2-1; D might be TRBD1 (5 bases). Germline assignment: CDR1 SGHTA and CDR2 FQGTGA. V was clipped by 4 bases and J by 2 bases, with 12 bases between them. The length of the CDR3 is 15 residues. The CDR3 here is CASSSPIGAYNEQFF. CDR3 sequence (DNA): TGTGCCAGCAGCTCCCCAATAGGGGCCTACAATGAGCAGTTCTTC.

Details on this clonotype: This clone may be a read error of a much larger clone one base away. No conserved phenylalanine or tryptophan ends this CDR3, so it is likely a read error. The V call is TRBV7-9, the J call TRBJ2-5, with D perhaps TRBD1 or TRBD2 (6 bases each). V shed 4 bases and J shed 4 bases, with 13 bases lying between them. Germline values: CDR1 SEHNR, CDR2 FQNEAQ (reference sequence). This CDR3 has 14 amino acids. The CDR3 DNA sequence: TGTGCCAGCAGCTCGGGGGCCGGGTTAGAGACCCAGTACCTC. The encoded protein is CASSSGAGLETQYL.

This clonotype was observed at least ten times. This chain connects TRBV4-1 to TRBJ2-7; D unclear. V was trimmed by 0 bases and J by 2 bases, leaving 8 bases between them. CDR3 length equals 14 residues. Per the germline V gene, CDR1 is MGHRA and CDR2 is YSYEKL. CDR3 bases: TGCGCCAGCAGCCAAGATGACGGAGCCTACGAGCAGTACTTC. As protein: CASSQDDGAYEQYF.

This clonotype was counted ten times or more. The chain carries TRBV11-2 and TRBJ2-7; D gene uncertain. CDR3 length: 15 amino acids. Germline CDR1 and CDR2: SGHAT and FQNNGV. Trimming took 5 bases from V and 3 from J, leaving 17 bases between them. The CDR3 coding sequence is TGTGCCAGCAGCCAAAACAGTGAGGAAGGCTACGAGCAGTACTTC. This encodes CASSQNSEEGYEQYF.

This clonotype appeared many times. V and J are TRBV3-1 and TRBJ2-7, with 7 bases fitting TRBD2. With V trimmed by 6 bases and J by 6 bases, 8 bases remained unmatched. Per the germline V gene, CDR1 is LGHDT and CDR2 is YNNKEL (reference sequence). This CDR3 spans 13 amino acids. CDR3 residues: CASSPTSMGEQYF. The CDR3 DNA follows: TGTGCCAGCAGTCCGACTAGCATGGGCGAGCAGTACTTC.